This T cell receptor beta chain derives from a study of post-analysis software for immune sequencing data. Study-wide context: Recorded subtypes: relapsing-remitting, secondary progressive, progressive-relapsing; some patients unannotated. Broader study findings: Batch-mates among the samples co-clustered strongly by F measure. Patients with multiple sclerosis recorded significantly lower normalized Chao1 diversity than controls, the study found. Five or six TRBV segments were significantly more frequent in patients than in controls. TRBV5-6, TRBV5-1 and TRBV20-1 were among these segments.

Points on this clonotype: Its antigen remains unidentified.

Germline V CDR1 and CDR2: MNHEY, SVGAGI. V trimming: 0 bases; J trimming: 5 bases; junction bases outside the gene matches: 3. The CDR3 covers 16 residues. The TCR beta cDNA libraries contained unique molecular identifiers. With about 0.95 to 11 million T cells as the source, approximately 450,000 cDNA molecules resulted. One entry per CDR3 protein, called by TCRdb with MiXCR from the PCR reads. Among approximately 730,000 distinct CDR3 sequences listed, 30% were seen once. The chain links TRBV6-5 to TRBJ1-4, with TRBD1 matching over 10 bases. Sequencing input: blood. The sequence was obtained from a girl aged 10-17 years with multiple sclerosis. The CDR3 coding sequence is TGTGCCAGCAGTTACTCCCTGGGACAGGGGAATGAAAAACTGTTTTTT. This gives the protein CASSYSLGQGNEKLFF.